The clone carrying this T cell receptor (beta chain) was observed many times. Its antigen is unknown. Preparation of the TCRbeta library was carried out with unique molecular identifiers. TCRdb reprocessed the PCR reads with MiXCR, giving one entry per CDR3 protein. The sample consists of about 280,000 distinct CDR3 sequences, more than 9% of them appearing once. This sample is drawn from a study of T-cell reconstitution after alpha-beta-depleted transplantation in children. V lost 0 bases, J lost 4 bases, and 4 bases stayed unmatched. The CDR3 is 15 amino acids. Looked up from germline, CDR1 is SQVTM and CDR2 is ANQGSEA. General study points: T cells produced anew were the main source of T-cell counts and diversity one year after transplant.

This clonotype was sampled from a male patient under 10 years old who had a stem cell transplant for chronic granulomatous disease, so the T cells may come from the graft donor. The source was peripheral blood, collected 180 days after TCRalphabeta/CD19-depleted stem cell transplant. V usage is TRBV29-1 and J usage is TRBJ2-1, with 9 bases matching TRBD1. The chain's CDR3 is CSVEDPDRGYNEQFF. The CDR3 bases are TGCAGCGTTGAAGACCCGGACAGGGGTTACAATGAGCAGTTCTTC.